Listed below are T cell receptor beta chains from one sample, sequenced in a study of blood T cell repertoires in COVID-19. Sequencing used immunoSEQ multiplex PCR; TCRdb keeps in-frame clones, though not all of them. The sample holds around 230,000 clones, 65% to 85% seen once. Sequenced sample: peripheral blood. The receptors shown here come from a woman aged 50 to 65 with acute or convalescent COVID-19. Both conserved end residues are part of each CDR3. The D gene is left open where the match is weak. Size values are once, few and many counts, or a class for expanded clones, and some rows have none.

V	J	size	D	DNA	CDR3
TRBV29-1	TRBJ2-5	-	TRBD2	TGCAGCGTGAGCGGGGGGACTAGTGTCCAAGAGACCCAGTACTTC	CSVSGGTSVQETQYF
TRBV12-2	TRBJ2-1	once	-	TGTGCAAGTCGCTTAGAACTAGCTGGTTCCTACAATGAGCAGTTCTTC	CASRLELAGSYNEQFF
TRBV27	TRBJ1-1	-	-	TGTGCCAGCATCAGCCAGGCCACTGAAGCTTTCTTT	CASISQATEAFF
TRBV19	TRBJ1-5	-	TRBD1	TGTGCCACCGACCTGGGACAGGGGGCTAAGAGTAATCAGCCCCAGCATTTT	CATDLGQGAKSNQPQHF
TRBV12-3/TRBV12-4	TRBJ1-2	-	-	TGTGCCAGCAGTCTCGGACAGCGCGGAACCTTC	CASSLGQRGTF
TRBV24-1	TRBJ1-5	few	-	TGTGCCACCAGTGATCACGGGAGCAATCAGCCCCAGCATTTT	CATSDHGSNQPQHF
TRBV5-1	TRBJ1-2	-	TRBD1	TGCGCCAGCAGATGGGACAGAGAATATGGCTACACCTTC	CASRWDREYGYTF
TRBV25-1	TRBJ2-1	-	TRBD2	TGTGCCAGCAGTATGGCGGGAGGATTCTCTTCGGAGCAGTTCTTC	CASSMAGGFSSEQFF
TRBV6-5	TRBJ2-2	few	-	TGTGCCAGCAGTACCCGGGTCACCACCGGGGAGCTGTTTTTT	CASSTRVTTGELFF
TRBV6-5	TRBJ2-7	-	-	TGTGCCAGCAGAGCAGGGTGGGAGCAGTACTTC	CASRAGWEQYF
TRBV2	TRBJ1-5	-	-	TGTGCCAGCAATGCGGGAACAGGTCGCAATCAGCCCCAGCATTTT	CASNAGTGRNQPQHF
TRBV6-2/TRBV6-3	TRBJ2-7	once	TRBD2	TGTGCCAGCAGTCGCCGGACTAGCGGGACCCCCTACGAGCAGTACTTC	CASSRRTSGTPYEQYF
TRBV6-5	TRBJ1-1	-	TRBD1	TGTGCCAACACGACAGGGGGCTTAACTGAAGCTTTCTTT	CANTTGGLTEAFF
TRBV29-1	TRBJ2-7	-	-	TGCAGCGTTGTAGGGGGTGGGTACGAGCAGTACTTC	CSVVGGGYEQYF
TRBV29-1	TRBJ2-7	few	TRBD2	TGCAGCGCCCGACCCTCTCAGCGGGAGTCCTACGAGCAGTACTTC	CSARPSQRESYEQYF
TRBV11-2	TRBJ1-2	few	TRBD1	TGTGCCAGCAGCCCACCAGGTTACCAGGGGGCGGCCTATGGCTACACCTTC	CASSPPGYQGAAYGYTF
TRBV11-2	TRBJ2-5	-	-	TGTGCCAGCAGCTATGAACGGGTTCGCCAAGAGACCCAGTACTTC	CASSYERVRQETQYF
TRBV30	TRBJ2-7	-	TRBD1	TGTGCCTGGATACGACAGGGAGCCTACGAGCAGTACTTC	CAWIRQGAYEQYF
TRBV6-1	TRBJ1-2	once	-	TGTGCCAGCAGTGAAGATTTGGGGCTTTTCTATGGCTACACCTTC	CASSEDLGLFYGYTF
TRBV27	TRBJ2-3	-	-	TGTGCCAGCAGTTTTCGGGAGACAGATACGCAGTATTTT	CASSFRETDTQYF
TRBV7-6	TRBJ2-7	-	-	TGTGCCAGCAGCCCTGGGGCTAGCGTCTCCTACGAGCAGTACTTC	CASSPGASVSYEQYF
TRBV5-1	TRBJ2-2	-	TRBD1	TGCGCCAGCAGGTCCGGGACAGGGTTAACCGGGGAGCTGTTTTTT	CASRSGTGLTGELFF
TRBV7-2	TRBJ2-1	-	TRBD1	TGTGCCAGCAGCTCCCAGGTAGGGGACAGAAAGAACAATGAGCAGTTCTTC	CASSSQVGDRKNNEQFF
TRBV9	TRBJ1-4	-	-	TGTGCCAGCAGCGTAGCCGGGAGGGGCAATGAAAAACTGTTTTTT	CASSVAGRGNEKLFF
TRBV27	TRBJ2-1	-	TRBD2	TGTGCCAGCGGGACTAGCGGATACAATGAGCAGTTCTTC	CASGTSGYNEQFF
TRBV3-1/TRBV3-2	TRBJ2-1	-	TRBD1	TGTGCCAGCAGCTTACGACAGGGGGGTTTTAAGAATGAGCAGTTCTTC	CASSLRQGGFKNEQFF
TRBV18	TRBJ1-1	-	-	TGTGCCAGCTCAGGGGGGGTAAACACTGAAGCTTTCTTT	CASSGGVNTEAFF
TRBV11-3	TRBJ2-3	-	TRBD2	TGTGCCAGCAGCCGGACTAGCGGAACAGATACGCAGTATTTT	CASSRTSGTDTQYF
TRBV11-3	TRBJ2-2	-	-	TGTGCCAGCAGCTTAGGTGGAGGGCGCACCGGGGAGCTGTTTTTT	CASSLGGGRTGELFF
TRBV6-5	TRBJ2-2	-	TRBD1	TGTGCCAGCCCAAGGCCACAGGGGCGAACCGGGGAGCTGTTTTTT	CASPRPQGRTGELFF
TRBV29-1	TRBJ2-1	-	-	TGCAGCGTTGGCGGAAGAGCGAATGAGCAGTTCTTC	CSVGGRANEQFF
TRBV11-2	TRBJ2-3	-	TRBD2	TGTGCCAGCAGCGAGAGACTAGCGGGAGGTAGTACGCAGTATTTT	CASSERLAGGSTQYF
TRBV28	TRBJ1-2	-	TRBD1	TGTGCCAGCAGTCGGGACAGGGGTATCAATGGCTACACCTTC	CASSRDRGINGYTF
TRBV24-1	TRBJ2-1	-	-	TGTGCCACCAGTGATTTGAGGACAGCACACAATGAGCAGTTCTTC	CATSDLRTAHNEQFF
TRBV6-5	TRBJ2-2	-	-	TGTGCCAGCAGTCCCGTGAGCACCGGGGAGCTGTTTTTT	CASSPVSTGELFF
TRBV5-1	TRBJ2-7	-	TRBD1	TGCGCCAGCAGCCTCGGGACAGGGGTATATGAGCAGTACTTC	CASSLGTGVYEQYF
TRBV16	TRBJ2-7	few	TRBD1	TGTGCCAGCAGCCAAAGGGACAGCGGTGAGCAGTACTTC	CASSQRDSGEQYF
TRBV28	TRBJ2-3	-	-	TGTGCCAGCAGCCCACTAGGTTTTCCAGATACGCAGTATTTT	CASSPLGFPDTQYF
TRBV3-1/TRBV3-2	TRBJ2-7	-	TRBD2	TGTGCCAGCAGCCAAGGACTAGCGGGAGGGACCGGCGAGCAGTACTTC	CASSQGLAGGTGEQYF
TRBV5-1	TRBJ2-1	-	TRBD2	TGCGCCAGCAGCTTGGGACGGACTAGCGGGTTTCCCTACAATGAGCAGTTCTTC	CASSLGRTSGFPYNEQFF
TRBV27	TRBJ1-2	few	TRBD1	TGTGCCAGCAGAGGCGACAGGGGACTCTCTGGCTACACCTTC	CASRGDRGLSGYTF
TRBV9	TRBJ1-2	few	TRBD1	TGTGCCAGCAGCGTAGAGACAGGGGGGTATGGCTACACCTTC	CASSVETGGYGYTF
TRBV5-1	TRBJ2-3	-	TRBD1	TGCGCCAGCAGCTTGTCGTACGGACAGGGGACAGATACGCAGTATTTT	CASSLSYGQGTDTQYF
TRBV2	TRBJ2-7	few	-	TGTGCCAGCAGTGGGGGGCACGAGCAGTACTTC	CASSGGHEQYF
TRBV5-8	TRBJ2-1	-	TRBD2	TGTGCCAGCAGCTTGTTTCTAGCGGGATGGGTTGAGCAGTTCTTC	CASSLFLAGWVEQFF
TRBV15	TRBJ2-3	-	-	TGTGCCACCAGCAGAGATCGGATGGGCCCCTTCCCTAGCACAGATACGCAGTATTTT	CATSRDRMGPFPSTDTQYF
TRBV4-2	TRBJ2-5	-	-	TGTGCCAGCAGCCCGTACCGATCGGGGGACCTATTAAGAGAGACCCAGTACTTC	CASSPYRSGDLLRETQYF
TRBV19	TRBJ1-2	-	TRBD1	TGTGCCAGTAGGCCCGGGACAGGGGGCGCCTATGGCTACACCTTC	CASRPGTGGAYGYTF
TRBV28	TRBJ1-4	-	-	TGTGCCAGCGAGAATTCACAGTCTGAAAAACTGTTTTTT	CASENSQSEKLFF
TRBV4-2	TRBJ1-1	-	-	TGTGCCAGCAGCCAAGATCTCCAGGACAGTTTTGGCACTGAAGCTTTCTTT	CASSQDLQDSFGTEAFF
TRBV9	TRBJ2-5	-	-	TGTGCCAGCAGCGTAGTTGGGAGGGAGACCCAGTACTTC	CASSVVGRETQYF
TRBV6-5	TRBJ1-1	-	-	TGTGCCAGCAGCCGCTCCCCCGGGTTGAACACTGAAGCTTTCTTT	CASSRSPGLNTEAFF
TRBV29-1	TRBJ1-2	-	TRBD1	TGCAGCGTTGAAGACGTCTCCGGGACAGGGGGCGTAGGCTATGGCTACACCTTC	CSVEDVSGTGGVGYGYTF